The sample holds a few counts of the clone carrying this T cell receptor beta chain. Its antigen is unknown. These data originate in a study of radiotherapy plus CTLA-4 blockade in lung cancer. Study-level results: Response was reportedly best predicted by early blood T cell clone dynamics, with interferon-beta.

Assay used: immunoSEQ multiplex PCR; TCRdb lists only in-frame clones, some missing. The sample records about 77,000 clones, less than 85% being singletons. The CDR3 runs to 16 residues. This receptor was obtained from a human donor with non-small cell lung cancer whose response to radiotherapy plus ipilimumab could not be evaluated. The genes are TRBV21-1 and TRBJ1-4. TRBV21-1 is labeled a pseudogene. The sequenced sample was peripheral blood, obtained from a patient treated with radiotherapy plus ipilimumab. DNA for the CDR3: TGTGCCAGCAGCAAACGGGGGACCGCATTCAATGAAAAACTGTTTTTT. Its protein product is CASSKRGTAFNEKLFF.